This is a list of T cell receptor beta chains from one sample in a study of T cell changes during pregnancy in multiple sclerosis. Generated by immunoSEQ multiplex PCR, the TCRdb table keeps only in-frame clones and is missing some. Among approximately 61,000 clones listed, roughly nine tenths were seen once. Sample: peripheral blood, taken in the first trimester of pregnancy. The receptors shown here come from a female donor in good health, enrolled as a control in a pregnancy study. Both conserved end residues are part of each CDR3. The order of the fields is clone size, V gene, J gene, D gene, CDR3 protein, CDR3 DNA. A D gene is named only where the DNA matches it firmly. Size is stated for part of the rows, as once, few or many counts, or as a class when the clone is expanded.

.	TRBV6-5	TRBJ1-6	.	CASSYSIIRDSPLHF	TGTGCCAGCAGTTACTCGATTATCCGGGATTCACCCCTCCACTTT
.	TRBV7-2	TRBJ1-4	.	CASSPYTGFNEKLFF	TGTGCCAGCAGCCCGTATACAGGGTTTAATGAAAAACTGTTTTTT
once	TRBV4-3	TRBJ2-1	.	CASRASFGPNEQFF	TGCGCCAGCAGAGCTAGCTTTGGGCCCAATGAGCAGTTCTTC
.	TRBV5-1	TRBJ2-1	TRBD2	CASSLPAGNEQFF	TGCGCCAGCAGCTTACCAGCGGGGAATGAGCAGTTCTTC
.	TRBV6-5	TRBJ1-1	.	CASSYSIPVDRGAFF	TGTGCCAGCAGTTACTCGATCCCCGTGGACAGAGGGGCTTTCTTT
.	TRBV6-5	TRBJ2-7	TRBD1	CASRYGTDSEQYF	TGTGCCAGCAGGTACGGGACAGACAGCGAGCAGTACTTC
once	TRBV14	TRBJ2-5	.	CASSQTQETQYF	TGTGCCAGCAGCCAAACTCAAGAGACCCAGTACTTC
.	TRBV27	TRBJ2-5	TRBD1	CASSLQGASYQETQYF	TGTGCCAGCAGTTTACAGGGGGCCTCCTATCAAGAGACCCAGTACTTC
.	TRBV6-6	TRBJ2-5	.	CASSSQALRETQYF	TGTGCCAGCAGTTCACAGGCGCTGAGAGAGACCCAGTACTTC
.	TRBV19	TRBJ1-5	TRBD1	CASRDRGGGNQPQHF	TGTGCCAGCAGGGACAGGGGGGGTGGAAATCAGCCCCAGCATTTT
.	TRBV2	TRBJ2-3	.	CASTLEGRADTQYF	TGTGCCAGCACCCTAGAGGGAAGGGCAGATACGCAGTATTTT
.	TRBV14	TRBJ1-1	.	CASSQDLNAETVGQNTEAFF	TGTGCCAGCAGCCAAGATCTTAACGCTGAGACAGTGGGTCAGAACACTGAAGCTTTCTTT
.	TRBV13	TRBJ1-4	.	CASSLGGQWVEKLFF	TGTGCCAGCAGCTTAGGAGGACAGTGGGTGGAAAAACTGTTTTTT
.	TRBV30	TRBJ2-4	.	CAWSVRGADIQYF	TGTGCCTGGAGTGTACGGGGGGCGGACATTCAGTACTTC
.	TRBV18	TRBJ1-2	.	CASSLGQTNYGYTF	TGTGCCAGCTCACTTGGACAGACAAACTATGGCTACACCTTC
.	TRBV9	TRBJ2-3	TRBD2	CASSARIRLAGDTDTQYF	TGTGCCAGCAGCGCTAGAATTCGACTAGCGGGAGACACAGATACGCAGTATTTT
.	TRBV30	TRBJ2-5	TRBD2	CAWGREGSEETQYF	TGTGCTTGGGGGAGGGAGGGCAGTGAGGAGACCCAGTACTTC
.	TRBV5-1	TRBJ1-2	.	CASSFGSIYGYTF	TGCGCCAGCAGCTTCGGGAGTATATATGGCTACACCTTC
.	TRBV5-5	TRBJ2-7	TRBD1	CASSLVGTATYEQYF	TGTGCCAGCAGCTTGGTCGGGACAGCAACCTACGAGCAGTACTTC
.	TRBV2	TRBJ2-3	.	CASSERVSTDTQYF	TGTGCCAGCAGTGAGCGGGTTAGCACAGATACGCAGTATTTT
.	TRBV9	TRBJ2-7	TRBD1	CASSNRDRPGNEQYF	TGTGCCAGCAGCAACCGGGACAGGCCGGGGAACGAGCAGTACTTC
.	TRBV18	TRBJ1-5	TRBD1	CASFPIMGRGRLLLQPQHF	TGTGCCAGCTTCCCCATCATGGGAAGGGGGCGGCTGCTTCTCCAGCCCCAGCATTTT
.	TRBV7-9	TRBJ1-1	.	CASSFNRGVNTEAFF	TGTGCCAGCAGCTTTAATAGGGGCGTGAACACTGAAGCTTTCTTT
once	TRBV19	TRBJ2-1	TRBD2	CASSSRTSSYNEQFF	TGTGCCAGTAGTTCTCGGACTAGCTCTTACAATGAGCAGTTCTTC
.	TRBV2	TRBJ1-1	TRBD1	CAATGTALNEAFF	TGTGCCGCCACCGGGACAGCACTCAATGAAGCTTTCTTT
.	TRBV27	TRBJ1-1	.	CASRPPGRTEAFF	TGTGCCAGCCGACCCCCGGGAAGAACTGAAGCTTTCTTT
.	TRBV5-1	TRBJ1-2	TRBD1	CASSLEAGTAWYTF	TGCGCCAGCAGCTTGGAAGCCGGGACAGCCTGGTACACCTTC
.	TRBV5-1	TRBJ1-2	.	CASSLASSGARVYGYTF	TGCGCCAGCAGCTTGGCGTCCTCAGGGGCTAGGGTCTATGGCTACACCTTC
.	TRBV6-4	TRBJ2-2	TRBD2	CASSPSGGDTGELFF	TGTGCCAGCTCCCCTAGCGGGGGGGACACCGGGGAGCTGTTTTTT
.	TRBV14	TRBJ2-7	TRBD1	CASSHLPSGTGSYEQYF	TGTGCCAGCAGCCACCTCCCTTCCGGGACAGGTTCCTACGAGCAGTACTTC
.	TRBV7-2	TRBJ2-7	.	CASSSQGNKAYEQYF	TGTGCCAGCAGCTCGCAGGGAAATAAAGCCTACGAGCAGTACTTC
.	TRBV5-6	TRBJ1-1	.	CASSLGVEAFF	TGTGCCAGCAGCTTAGGAGTTGAAGCTTTCTTT
.	TRBV15	TRBJ2-6	.	CATSRDHLSGFTGANVLTF	TGTGCCACCAGCAGAGATCATTTGAGCGGATTTACTGGGGCCAACGTCCTGACTTTC
.	TRBV11-3	TRBJ2-7	TRBD1	CASSLTGGTYEQYF	TGTGCCAGCAGCTTGACAGGGGGAACCTACGAGCAGTACTTC
.	TRBV28	TRBJ1-1	TRBD1	CASSLFPGQGGNTEAFF	TGTGCCAGCAGTTTATTTCCGGGACAGGGAGGGAACACTGAAGCTTTCTTT
.	TRBV18	TRBJ2-1	TRBD2	CASSLAGGTHNEQFF	TGTGCCAGCTCACTAGCGGGAGGGACGCACAATGAGCAGTTCTTC
once	TRBV5-1	TRBJ2-7	.	CASSLGRDSRDGEQYF	TGCGCCAGCAGCTTGGGTCGGGACTCGAGGGACGGCGAGCAGTACTTC
.	TRBV28	TRBJ2-1	TRBD2	CASSLDGRGYNEQFF	TGTGCCAGCAGTTTAGACGGGAGGGGCTACAATGAGCAGTTCTTC
.	TRBV5-6	TRBJ2-3	.	CASSLTGSGADTQYF	TGTGCCAGCAGCTTGACAGGGAGTGGGGCAGATACGCAGTATTTT
.	TRBV7-2	TRBJ2-3	TRBD2	CASSPGGVAQYF	TGTGCCAGCAGCCCCGGGGGGGTGGCGCAGTATTTT
.	TRBV5-1	TRBJ1-2	TRBD1	CASSPGPGTGWYGYTF	TGCGCCAGCAGCCCTGGTCCCGGGACAGGGTGGTATGGCTACACCTTC
.	TRBV6-5	TRBJ2-1	TRBD1	CASSYSGDSSYNEQFF	TGTGCCAGCAGTTACTCTGGGGACAGCTCGTACAATGAGCAGTTCTTC
.	TRBV19	TRBJ1-1	TRBD1	CATKGQSNTEAFF	TGTGCCACAAAGGGACAGTCGAACACTGAAGCTTTCTTT
.	TRBV19	TRBJ2-1	TRBD2	CASSIDLAVYNEQFF	TGTGCCAGTAGTATTGATCTAGCGGTTTACAATGAGCAGTTCTTC
once	TRBV10-3	TRBJ2-1	TRBD2	CAISDGSGKGLGNEQFF	TGTGCCATCAGTGATGGTAGCGGGAAGGGATTGGGCAATGAGCAGTTCTTC
.	TRBV7-6	TRBJ1-2	.	CASSTRDYGYTF	TGTGCCAGCAGCACGCGGGACTATGGCTACACCTTC
.	TRBV7-2	TRBJ2-6	.	CASSSGLSGANVLTF	TGTGCCAGCAGCTCTGGGCTCTCTGGGGCCAACGTCCTGACTTTC
.	TRBV6-1	TRBJ2-7	.	CASSEVRNYEQYF	TGTGCCAGCAGTGAGGTCAGGAACTACGAGCAGTACTTC
once	TRBV5-4	TRBJ2-7	.	CASSDKARYEQYF	TGTGCCAGCAGCGATAAAGCGCGCTACGAGCAGTACTTC
.	TRBV6-5	TRBJ1-2	.	CASSYRSPGVYGYTF	TGTGCCAGCAGTTACAGGTCCCCAGGCGTCTATGGCTACACCTTC
once	TRBV9	TRBJ1-3	.	CASSAFTGPGNTIYF	TGTGCCAGCAGCGCGTTCACAGGTCCAGGAAACACCATATATTTT
few	TRBV7-9	TRBJ1-1	.	CASTPLGGTEAFF	TGTGCCAGCACCCCTTTAGGGGGCACTGAAGCTTTCTTT
.	TRBV27	TRBJ2-1	TRBD2	CASSLAGDYNEQFF	TGTGCCAGCAGTTTAGCGGGGGATTACAATGAGCAGTTCTTC
.	TRBV18	TRBJ1-2	.	CASLYGGLYGYTF	TGTGCCAGCCTTTATGGGGGCCTCTATGGCTACACCTTC
.	TRBV9	TRBJ2-1	.	CASSVRQTPYNEQFF	TGTGCCAGCAGCGTACGACAAACCCCCTACAATGAGCAGTTCTTC